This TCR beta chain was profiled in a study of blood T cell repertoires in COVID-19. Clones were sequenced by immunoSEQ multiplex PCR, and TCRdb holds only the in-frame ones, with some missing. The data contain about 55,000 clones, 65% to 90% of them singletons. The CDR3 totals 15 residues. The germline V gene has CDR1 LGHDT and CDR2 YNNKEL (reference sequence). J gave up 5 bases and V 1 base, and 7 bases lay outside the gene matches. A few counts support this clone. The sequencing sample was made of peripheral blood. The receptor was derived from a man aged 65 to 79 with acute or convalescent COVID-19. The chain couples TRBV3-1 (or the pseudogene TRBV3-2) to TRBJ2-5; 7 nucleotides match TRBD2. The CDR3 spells CASSQGALARETQYF. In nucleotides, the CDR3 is TGTGCCAGCAGCCAAGGTGCACTAGCGAGGGAGACCCAGTACTTC.